Below, 32 T cell receptor beta chains from the same sample are listed, as sequenced in a study of blood T cell repertoires in COVID-19. Using immunoSEQ multiplex PCR, the repertoire was profiled, and TCRdb retains in-frame clones only, with some absent. The table records around 91,000 clones, less than 85% of them present only once. Sequencing was carried out using peripheral blood. These receptor sequences come from a woman older than 75 with active or convalescent COVID-19.

This rearrangement joins TRBV28 to TRBJ1-5; TRBD1 aligns across 9 bases. Germline V CDR1 and CDR2: MDHEN, SYDVKM. V gave up 5 bases and J gave up 1 base; unmatched junction bases: 9. The CDR3 extends over 17 amino acids. CDR3 sequence: CASSLSTGGGSNQPQHF. In nucleotides, the CDR3 is TGTGCCAGCAGTCTATCGACAGGGGGAGGGAGCAATCAGCCCCAGCATTTT.

The rearrangement joins TRBV11-2 to TRBJ2-3, with 7 bases matching TRBD1. The V gene's germline CDR1 is SGHAT and CDR2 FQNNGV. The CDR3 contains 15 residues. V gave up 2 bases and J gave up 3 bases; unmatched junction bases: 5. As DNA, the CDR3 is TGTGCCAGCAGCTTAAGACAGGGAAGGACAGATACGCAGTATTTT. This codes for CASSLRQGRTDTQYF.

V is TRBV12-3 or TRBV12-4 and J is TRBJ1-5; 8 positions match TRBD1. The trim removed 5 bases at V and 6 bases at J, leaving 3 bases unmatched. There are 13 residues in the CDR3. The DNA of the CDR3 is TGTGCCAGCAGTCCGGACAGGGTTCAGCCCCAGCATTTT. Residues: CASSPDRVQPQHF.

This sequence joins TRBV6-6 and TRBJ1-1; 11 bases fit TRBD1. After removal of 6 bases from V and 3 bases from J, the junction contained 9 bases not matched to a gene. Germline CDR1 is MNHNY and CDR2 is SVGAGI (reference sequence). The CDR3 loop spans 16 amino acids. The chain's CDR3 is CASSKRDRGYDTEAFF. CDR3 sequence (DNA): TGTGCCAGCAGCAAACGGGACAGGGGGTATGACACTGAAGCTTTCTTT.

The chain links TRBV27 to TRBJ1-2; D is undetermined. The CDR3 sequence is 13 residues long. The V and J ends lost 5 bases and 2 bases respectively, with 9 bases between them. The germline V gene encodes CDR1 MNHEY and CDR2 SMNVEV (reference sequence). The DNA of the CDR3 is TGTGCCAGCAGTCGCAACAGAAACTATGGCTACACCTTC. Its translation: CASSRNRNYGYTF.

This sequence joins TRBV4-2 and TRBJ2-1, with 9 nucleotides matching TRBD2. The CDR3 length is 17 residues. Trimming cost V 0 bases and J 3 bases; bases outside gene matches: 6. Germline CDR1 LGHNA, CDR2 YNFKEQ. DNA of the CDR3: TGTGCCAGCAGCCAAGACATGCGACTAGCGGTCTACAATGAGCAGTTCTTC. Its protein product is CASSQDMRLAVYNEQFF.

This chain connects TRBV27 to TRBJ1-5, with D unclear. CDR1 MNHEY and CDR2 SMNVEV come from the germline V gene (reference sequence). V was cut by 6 bases and J by 0 bases, with 15 bases left in between. The CDR3 consists of 16 residues. CDR3 nucleotides: TGTGCCAGCAGATTAACCCCCGCGCTTAGCAATCAGCCCCAGCATTTT. Its protein is CASRLTPALSNQPQHF.

This chain uses TRBV2 with TRBJ2-5; 11 bases are shared with TRBD2. V lost 9 bases to trimming and J lost 1 base; unmatched junction nucleotides: 1. The CDR3 has 13 amino acids. Germline V CDR1 and CDR2: SNHLY, FYNNEI. The CDR3 is CASSGRAQETQYF. For the CDR3, the DNA is TGTGCCAGTAGCGGGAGGGCCCAAGAGACCCAGTACTTC.

The gene calls are TRBV20-1 and TRBJ2-3; tentatively, D is TRBD1 (6 bases). The ends were cut back, 7 bases at V and 5 bases at J, with 10 bases in the middle. This CDR3 is 11 amino acids long. Per the germline V gene, CDR1 is DFQATT and CDR2 is SNEGSKA (reference sequence). The CDR3 region has the DNA TGCAGTGTGGGGGCCGGAGATACGCAGTATTTT. Translation: CSVGAGDTQYF.

As regards this clone: The junction shows a germline mismatch at one end, possibly a read error. V and J are TRBV5-1 and TRBJ1-4; possibly TRBD1 for D (5 bases). CDR1 and CDR2 from the germline V gene are SGHRS and YFSETQ. The CDR3 runs 13 residues. CDR3 amino acids: CASREGKDEKLFF. CDR3 nucleotides: TGTGCCAGCAGGGAGGGGAAGGACGAAAAACTGTTTTTT.

The chain has TRBV4-2 and TRBJ1-1; no reliable D call. V was pared by 1 base and J by 5 bases, with 8 bases between. Germline CDR1 is LGHNA and CDR2 is YNFKEQ. This CDR3 has 13 amino acids. The CDR3: CASSQGSLTEAFF. In DNA form, the CDR3 reads TGTGCCAGCAGCCAAGGTTCCCTTACTGAAGCTTTCTTT.

This clone was seen more than once but under ten times. This chain connects TRBV11-1 to TRBJ2-7; D is perhaps TRBD1 (5 bases). V dropped 5 bases and J dropped 3 bases, with 14 bases sitting between them. This CDR3 is built from 14 residues. CDR1 and CDR2 (germline): SGHAT, FQDESV (reference sequence). The chain's CDR3 is CASSRAQVFYEQYF. CDR3 DNA: TGTGCCAGCAGCCGGGCACAGGTCTTCTACGAGCAGTACTTC. Complete variable domain (other parts from reference TRBV11-1 and TRBJ2-7): EAEVAQSPRYKITEKSQAVAFWCDPISGHATLYWYRQILGQGPELLVQFQDESVVDDSQLPKDRFSAERLKGVDSTLKIQPAELGDSAMYLCASSRAQVFYEQYFGPGTRLTVT.

The rearrangement links TRBV7-2 to TRBJ2-7; 7 bases are shared with TRBD1. The CDR3 has 13 residues. V shed 4 bases, J shed 7 bases, and the junction held 7 bases outside the gene matches. Germline V gene data show CDR1 as SGHTA and CDR2 as FQGNSA. CDR3 coding DNA: TGTGCCAGCAGCTCGGACAGGCTCGGTGAGCAGTACTTC. This sequence encodes CASSSDRLGEQYF.

This sequence joins TRBV7-2 and TRBJ2-2, with TRBD2 matching over 14 bases. The length of the CDR3 is 17 residues. V gave up 3 bases and J gave up 5 bases; unmatched junction bases: 5. CDR1 and CDR2 (germline): SGHTA, FQGNSA. The CDR3 is CASSLPTSGRVTGELFF. CDR3 sequence (DNA): TGTGCCAGCAGCTTGCCGACTAGCGGGAGGGTTACCGGGGAGCTGTTTTTT.

The V gene is TRBV10-3, the J gene TRBJ2-7, with D perhaps matching TRBD1 (6 bases). Germline lookup yields CDR1 ENHRY and CDR2 SYGVKD. Trimming cost V 6 bases and J 5 bases, with 17 bases left between them. The CDR3 runs to 14 residues. DNA for the CDR3: TGTGCCATCAGACAGGGACGATCTCTGGACGAGCAGTACTTC. Its protein product is CAIRQGRSLDEQYF.

The J gene is TRBJ2-7, the V gene TRBV5-4; D unclear. V gave up 0 bases and J gave up 6 bases, with 13 bases separating them. The CDR3 runs to 14 residues. In germline, CDR1 is SGHNT, CDR2 YYREEE (reference sequence). For the CDR3, the DNA is TGTGCCAGCAGCTTGGGAGTATCTCTCGGCGAGCAGTACTTC. Its translation: CASSLGVSLGEQYF.

The sample holds a few counts of this clone. The V gene is TRBV2, the J gene TRBJ1-5; tentatively, D is TRBD1 (5 bases). V lost 7 bases, J lost 5 bases, and 15 bases lay in between. The CDR3 loop spans 14 amino acids. The germline gives CDR1 SNHLY, CDR2 FYNNEI. In DNA, the CDR3 is TGTGCCAGCACGCCAGGGATTGGGTATCAGCCCCAGCATTTT. It codes for CASTPGIGYQPQHF.

The chain links TRBV5-4 to TRBJ1-4, with D unresolved. V was pared by 1 base and J by 8 bases, with 12 bases between. This CDR3 is built from 14 residues. Germline-derived CDR1 and CDR2 are SGHNT and YYREEE (reference sequence). CDR3: CASSLWQAEEKLFF. Here the CDR3 DNA reads TGTGCCAGCAGCTTGTGGCAGGCAGAGGAAAAACTGTTTTTT.

The CDR3 is CASSLDRVHEQYF. The DNA of the CDR3 is TGTGCCAGCAGCTTGGACAGGGTCCACGAGCAGTACTTC. The chain has TRBV5-6 and TRBJ2-7; D may be TRBD1 (6 bases). CDR3 length: 13 amino acids. The germline CDR1 and CDR2 sequences are SGHDT and YYEEEE. V was clipped by 0 bases and J by 5 bases, with 9 bases between them.

V and J are TRBV29-1 and TRBJ2-7; possibly TRBD2 for D (6 bases). Per the germline V gene, CDR1 is SQVTM and CDR2 is ANQGSEA. V lost 7 bases and J lost 0, with 13 bases in between. The CDR3 extends over 13 amino acids. CDR3 sequence reads: CSAARDSSYEQYF. DNA of the CDR3: TGCAGCGCCGCGCGGGATAGCTCCTACGAGCAGTACTTC.

This rearrangement joins TRBV25-1 to TRBJ1-1; D remains ambiguous. Deletions cut 7 bases from V and 1 base from J, with 10 bases between. The CDR3 has 13 amino acids. Per the germline V gene, CDR1 is MGHDK and CDR2 is SYGVNS. The CDR3 coding sequence is TGTGCCAGCACCTCTGGCCAGAACACTGAAGCTTTCTTT. Protein: CASTSGQNTEAFF. Variable domain in full (rest from reference TRBV25-1 and TRBJ1-1): EADIYQTPRYLVIGTGKKITLECSQTMGHDKMYWYQQDPGMELHLIHYSYGVNSTEKGDLSSESTVSRIRTEHFPLTLESARPSHTSQYLCASTSGQNTEAFFGQGTRLTVV.

The CDR3 protein is CASSQGLAGVMEELFF. CDR3 bases: TGTGCCAGCAGCCAAGGTCTAGCGGGAGTAATGGAGGAGCTGTTTTTT. The chain has TRBV4-2 and TRBJ2-2; 10 nucleotides align to TRBD2. The CDR3 is 16 residues long. The germline gives CDR1 LGHNA, CDR2 YNFKEQ. With V trimmed by 1 base and J by 10 bases, 9 bases remained unmatched.

The chain couples TRBV28 to TRBJ2-1; tentative D call: TRBD2 (5 bases). The V and J ends lost 4 bases and 10 bases respectively, with 17 bases between them. The CDR3 length is 14 residues. Germline CDR1 is MDHEN and CDR2 is SYDVKM. The CDR3 region has the DNA TGTGCCAGCAGTTCCCCGACTGGGCGGGCGGAGCAGTTCTTC. It encodes CASSSPTGRAEQFF. Based on the CDR3 plus reference TRBV28 and TRBJ2-1, the full variable domain is DVKVTQSSRYLVKRTGEKVFLECVQDMDHENMFWYRQDPGLGLRLIYFSYDVKMKEKGDIPEGYSVSREKKERFSLILESASTNQTSMYLCASSSPTGRAEQFFGPGTRLTVL.

The chain uses TRBV9 and TRBJ2-1; TRBD2 matches 13 bases. V lost 7 bases to trimming and J lost 15 bases; unmatched junction nucleotides: 10. Germline values: CDR1 SGDLS, CDR2 YYNGEE. CDR3 size: 13 residues. Here the CDR3 reads CASSRTSGSVLFF. CDR3 bases: TGTGCCAGCTCCCGGACTAGCGGGAGTGTTCTGTTCTTC.

CDR3 amino acids: CASSSAWDSFNEKLFF. The CDR3 nucleotides read TGTGCCAGCAGCTCCGCCTGGGACAGCTTCAATGAAAAACTGTTTTTT. The rearrangement links TRBV28 to TRBJ1-4; 7 bases fit TRBD1. The CDR3 consists of 16 residues. V lost 6 bases to trimming and J lost 5 bases; unmatched junction nucleotides: 12. Germline V lookup: CDR1 MDHEN, CDR2 SYDVKM.

This clone was observed once. A junction boundary mismatches the germline segment, possibly from a read error. The chain employs TRBV4-1 and TRBJ1-2; D possibly corresponds to TRBD1 (6 bases). The CDR3 covers 15 residues. From germline, CDR1 is MGHRA and CDR2 YSYEKL. This CDR3 reads CASSQVPEADRGGIW. CDR3 coding DNA: TGCGCCAGCAGCCAAGTCCCCGAAGCGGATAGGGGGGGGATTTGG.

V usage is TRBV18 and J usage is TRBJ2-7; 12 nucleotides match TRBD2. This CDR3 comprises 15 residues. Germline values: CDR1 KGHSH, CDR2 LQKENI. V dropped 0 bases and J dropped 5; count of bases not matched to a gene: 2. In nucleotides, the CDR3 is TGTGCCAGCTCACCACCGACTAGCGGGAGCCACGAGCAGTACTTC. Translation: CASSPPTSGSHEQYF.

This clone was recorded a few times. The J gene is TRBJ1-3, the V gene TRBV7-9, with TRBD1 matching 7 bases. Germline V gene sequence: CDR1 SEHNR, CDR2 FQNEAQ (reference sequence). The V segment lost 0 bases and the J segment 4 bases; nucleotides outside the gene matches: 3. The length of the CDR3 is 15 residues. In DNA, the CDR3 is TGTGCCAGCAGCTTAGCGACCAGGGGGGGAAACACCATATATTTT. Protein product: CASSLATRGGNTIYF.

This chain connects TRBV2 to TRBJ1-3; no definite D call. V lost 5 bases, J lost 3 bases, and 14 bases lay in between. Germline V lookup: CDR1 SNHLY, CDR2 FYNNEI. The CDR3 is 15 residues long. CDR3 region: CASSRGGNGGNTIYF. The CDR3, as DNA: TGTGCCAGCAGTCGGGGTGGGAATGGTGGAAACACCATATATTTT.

The genes are TRBV9 and TRBJ1-1; a weak D match, TRBD1 (5 bases). V was cut by 3 bases and J by 4 bases, with 25 bases left in between. The CDR3 contains 18 residues. The germline V gene has CDR1 SGDLS and CDR2 YYNGEE. This CDR3 is CASSGPPRGLAGGTEAFF. In DNA form, the CDR3 reads TGTGCCAGCAGCGGGCCCCCTCGGGGCCTAGCCGGGGGCACTGAAGCTTTCTTT.

The chain has TRBV29-1 and TRBJ2-7; D is unclear. CDR3 length equals 13 residues. Per germline, CDR1 SQVTM and CDR2 ANQGSEA. V was cut by 6 bases and J by 0 bases, with 12 bases left in between. The CDR3 is CSVRHAISYEQYF. CDR3 sequence (DNA): TGCAGCGTCCGACATGCGATCTCCTACGAGCAGTACTTC.

V gene TRBV7-2 combines with J gene TRBJ1-2; D uncertain. Germline assignment: CDR1 SGHTA and CDR2 FQGNSA. CDR3 length: 11 amino acids. The V end was cut by 5 bases, the J end by 4 bases, with 5 bases between. As DNA, the CDR3 is TGTGCCAGCAGCGTCTTCTATGGCTACACCTTC. It codes for CASSVFYGYTF. Variable domain in full (rest from reference TRBV7-2 and TRBJ1-2): GAGVSQSPSNKVTEKGKDVELRCDPISGHTALYWYRQSLGQGLEFLIYFQGNSAPDKSGLPSDRFSAERTGGSVSTLTIQRTQQEDSAVYLCASSVFYGYTFGSGTRLTVV.